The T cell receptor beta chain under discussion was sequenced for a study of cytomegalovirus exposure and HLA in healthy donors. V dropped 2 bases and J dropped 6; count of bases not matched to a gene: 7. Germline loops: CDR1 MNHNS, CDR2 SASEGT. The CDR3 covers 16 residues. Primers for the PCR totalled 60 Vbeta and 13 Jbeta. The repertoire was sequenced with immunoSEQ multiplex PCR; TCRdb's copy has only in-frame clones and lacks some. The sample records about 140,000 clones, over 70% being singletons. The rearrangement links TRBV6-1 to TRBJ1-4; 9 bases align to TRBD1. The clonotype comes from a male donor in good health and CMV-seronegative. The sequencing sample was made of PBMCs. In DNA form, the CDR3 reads TGTGCCAGCAGTGAAAAGGAGGACAGGGGTTATGAAAAACTGTTTTTT. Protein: CASSEKEDRGYEKLFF.